This T cell receptor (beta chain) was retrieved from a study of blood T cell repertoires in COVID-19. In the authors' workflow: The assay estimated nucleated cells by amplifying reference gene primers. Repertoires were generated with immunoSEQ multiplex PCR, while TCRdb's copy carries only in-frame clones and drops some. That table is the source of V, J and clone size, and D and trimming were worked out from the DNA. Altogether 220,000 or so clones are present, about 84% being singletons, with the ten largest covering roughly 2%. Germline values: CDR1 MGHRA, CDR2 YSYEKL. The CDR3 sequence is 18 residues long. The V end was cut by 2 bases, the J end by 5 bases, with 24 bases between. Participants were aged about 18 to 95 years, lived in under 30 US areas, and enrolled virtually. Donors were grouped by their self-reported clinical history.

The sequencing input was PBMCs or T cells enriched from blood (not recorded which). This sequence originates from a woman in her forties or fifties who had recovered from COVID-19. The chain recombines TRBV4-1 with TRBJ2-5; maybe TRBD2 (6 bases). The CDR3 loop is CASSQLVGGDRTRETQYF. CDR3 nucleotides: TGCGCCAGCAGCCAACTAGTCGGCGGGGATCGGACGCGGGAGACCCAGTACTTC.